This T cell receptor (beta chain) originates from a study of shared clonotypes between healthy human individuals. V trimming: 9 bases; J trimming: 3 bases; junction bases outside the gene matches: 5. The length of the CDR3 is 13 residues. The germline CDR1 and CDR2 sequences are MNHEY and SMNVEV (reference sequence). Donors were Caucasian adults residing in Nashville, Tennessee, USA. Execution of the assay was at deep level. Per the authors' pipeline: ImmunoSEQ supplied junction-only sequences lacking quality scores, so filtering was different. TCRdb's copy holds only in-frame clones and misses some; the assay was immunoSEQ multiplex PCR. The V and J calls and clone size were taken over from that table, and D and trimming were inferred from the DNA. Of about 700,000 clones in the sample, around 74% are singletons; the top ten hold 1.5% to 2%.

Sequenced sample: memory CD4+ T cells sorted from blood. Sample subset: CD45RA-negative fraction. The chain recombines TRBV27 with TRBJ2-1; 7 nucleotides line up with TRBD2. This clonotype originated in a woman aged 30 to 39 in good health. The CDR3 protein is CARRLADYNEQFF. The CDR3 DNA reads as TGTGCCAGGAGACTAGCCGACTACAATGAGCAGTTCTTC.